The entry that follows covers one T cell receptor (beta chain) sequence. Its antigen is undetermined. The study sequenced cultured CD4+ T cell DNA using the Oncomine TCR Beta short-read assay. TCRdb independently ran MiXCR on the PCR reads; one entry per CDR3 protein. The repertoire holds 9,500 to 10,000 distinct CDR3 sequences, with 30% to 40% as singletons. Germline assignment: CDR1 DFQATT and CDR2 SNEGSKA (reference sequence). Trimming took off 3 bases at V and 0 bases at J, with 6 bases between the two ends. The CDR3 has 13 residues. Treatment in this sample: roughly ten-day PBMC culture with coronavirus spike peptide pools or control peptides (ViraFEST assay). CD4+ T-cell collection from the unexposed donor predated the COVID-19 pandemic (2011-2018). This sample is drawn from a study of vaccination and CD4 T cells after COVID-19. Across the study: Six males and four females, two of them Hispanic, were enrolled as convalescents.

Study-wide findings and caveats: The median proportion of reactive clones detected only post-vaccination in convalescent patients was approximately 90%.

The sequenced sample was CD4+ T cells from blood, cultured in vitro. This clonotype was sampled from a human donor in good health. The rearrangement joins TRBV20-1 to TRBJ2-1, with D unresolved. The CDR3 nucleotides read TGCAGTGCTAGGGAGAGCTCCTACAATGAGCAGTTCTTC. It encodes CSARESSYNEQFF.